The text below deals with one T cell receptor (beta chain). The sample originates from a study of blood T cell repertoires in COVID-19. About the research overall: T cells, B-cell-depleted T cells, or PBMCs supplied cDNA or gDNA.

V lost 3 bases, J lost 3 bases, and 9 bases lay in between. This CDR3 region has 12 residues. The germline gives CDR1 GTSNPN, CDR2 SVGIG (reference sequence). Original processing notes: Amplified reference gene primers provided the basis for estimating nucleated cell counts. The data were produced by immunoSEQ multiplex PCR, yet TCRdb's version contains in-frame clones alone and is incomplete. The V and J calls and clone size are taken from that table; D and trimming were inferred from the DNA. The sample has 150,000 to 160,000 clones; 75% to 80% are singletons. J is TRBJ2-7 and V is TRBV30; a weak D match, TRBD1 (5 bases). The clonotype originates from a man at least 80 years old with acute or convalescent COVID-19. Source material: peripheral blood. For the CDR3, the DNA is TGTGCCTGGAGCGACCAGGGCTACGAGCAGTACTTC. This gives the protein CAWSDQGYEQYF.